A single sample is the source of the 8 T cell receptor beta chains below, sequenced in a study of blood T cell repertoires in COVID-19. Using immunoSEQ multiplex PCR, the repertoire was profiled, and TCRdb retains in-frame clones only, with some absent. The top ten hold approximately 7.2% of the sample, which has 200,000 to 250,000 clones, around 84% seen once. Sequences were obtained from peripheral blood. The receptors stem from a woman between 65 and 79 years old with active or convalescent COVID-19.

Only one count was recorded for this clone. The V and J genes are TRBV6-2 or TRBV6-3 and TRBJ2-5; 10 positions agree with TRBD1. Trimming at V came to 2 bases and at J to 6 bases, leaving 3 bases not matched to a gene. CDR3 length: 14 residues. Germline V CDR1 and CDR2: MNHEY, SVGEGT. DNA for the CDR3: TGTGCCAGCAGTTACGGGACAGGGGTGAAGACCCAGTACTTC. Protein product: CASSYGTGVKTQYF.

V usage is TRBV6-2 or TRBV6-3 and J usage is TRBJ1-5; D gene unclear. CDR3 length equals 16 residues. V was pared by 0 bases and J by 0 bases, with 9 bases between. Germline V CDR1 and CDR2: MNHEY, SVGEGT. Here the CDR3 DNA reads TGTGCCAGCAGTTACTCGATGCAGAATAGCAATCAGCCCCAGCATTTT. Its protein is CASSYSMQNSNQPQHF.

This rearrangement joins TRBV10-3 to TRBJ1-6, with D possibly being TRBD1 (6 bases). Germline V gene sequence: CDR1 ENHRY, CDR2 SYGVKD. This CDR3 is built from 17 residues. V was clipped by 2 bases and J by 0 bases, with 11 bases between them. The CDR3: CAISEPRGGSYNSPLHF. The DNA for the CDR3 is TGTGCCATCAGTGAGCCTAGGGGGGGCTCCTATAATTCACCCCTCCACTTT.

The chain joins TRBV2 to TRBJ1-5, with D maybe TRBD1 (6 bases). The V gene's germline CDR1 is SNHLY and CDR2 FYNNEI. V was clipped by 6 bases and J by 3 bases, with 15 bases between them. This CDR3 is 15 amino acids long. The CDR3 region has the DNA TGTGCCAGCAGAATGTACAGGGCCTCCAATCAGCCCCAGCATTTT. This codes for CASRMYRASNQPQHF.

The chain employs TRBV2 and TRBJ2-2, with D maybe TRBD2 (6 bases). V lost 6 bases to trimming and J lost 0 bases, with 8 bases between them. Germline CDR1 reads SNHLY; CDR2 reads FYNNEI. This CDR3 contains 14 residues. The CDR3 DNA reads as TGTGCCAGCAGGGGGACTGCGAACACCGGGGAGCTGTTTTTT. Translation gives CASRGTANTGELFF.

V and J are TRBV7-2 and TRBJ2-6; tentatively, D is TRBD2 (7 bases). Deletions cut 5 bases from V and 0 bases from J, with 14 bases between. CDR1 SGHTA and CDR2 FQGNSA come from the germline V gene. This CDR3 has 17 residues. CDR3 DNA sequence: TGTGCCAGCAGCCCGGGGAGGGGGAGCTCTGGGGCCAACGTCCTGACTTTC. This translates into CASSPGRGSSGANVLTF. Using reference TRBV7-2 and TRBJ2-6 for the parts outside the CDR3, the full variable domain is GAGVSQSPSNKVTEKGKDVELRCDPISGHTALYWYRQSLGQGLEFLIYFQGNSAPDKSGLPSDRFSAERTGGSVSTLTIQRTQQEDSAVYLCASSPGRGSSGANVLTFGAGSRLTVL.

J is TRBJ2-1 and V is TRBV18; D not resolved. The CDR3 is 14 amino acids. The germline V gene has CDR1 KGHSH and CDR2 LQKENI. Deletions cut 1 base from V and 4 bases from J, with 8 bases between. CDR3 DNA sequence: TGTGCCAGCTCACCACGGGCAATTTACAATGAGCAGTTCTTC. Its translation is CASSPRAIYNEQFF. The variable domain in full, completed from reference TRBV18 and TRBJ2-1, reads NAGVMQNPRHLVRRRGQEARLRCSPMKGHSHVYWYRQLPEEGLKFMVYLQKENIIDESGMPKERFSAEFPKEGPSILRIQQVVRGDSAAYFCASSPRAIYNEQFFGPGTRLTVL.

The chain links TRBV11-2 to TRBJ2-3; the D gene is possibly TRBD2 (5 bases). Germline V lookup: CDR1 SGHAT, CDR2 FQNNGV. Trimming took off 5 bases at V and 14 bases at J, with 23 bases between the two ends. CDR3 length: 14 residues. Here the CDR3 DNA reads TGTGCCAGCAGCCTGTCAGGAGGAGGTCCCTCGGGGTATTTT. Translating it yields CASSLSGGGPSGYF.